This TCR beta chain emerged from a study of control samples from healthy donors and cancer patients. V lost 5 bases and J lost 0, with 14 bases in between. Germline values: CDR1 MDHEN, CDR2 SYDVKM. This CDR3 has 17 amino acids. Measured with immunoSEQ multiplex PCR; TCRdb has only the in-frame clones, and not every one. The sample shows roughly 370,000 clones, about nine tenths of them seen only once. This chain uses TRBV28 with TRBJ1-6; D is perhaps TRBD1 (5 bases). This receptor was identified in a middle-aged man with head and neck cancer. Sequencing was carried out using PBMCs. The CDR3 spells CASSTTRTLSYNSPLHF. The CDR3 nucleotides read TGTGCCAGCAGTACAACCAGGACACTCTCCTATAATTCACCCCTCCACTTT.